These 12 T cell receptor beta chains share one sample of origin, sequenced in a study of cytomegalovirus exposure and HLA in healthy donors. PCR primers comprised 60 Vbeta and 13 Jbeta primers. The protocol was immunoSEQ multiplex PCR, while the TCRdb copy is restricted to in-frame clones and leaves out a portion. The sample has 150,000 to 200,000 clones; 60% to 85% are singletons. The material sequenced was PBMCs. The receptor set was obtained from a female donor in good health and CMV-seronegative.

V and J are TRBV4-1 and TRBJ2-7; perhaps TRBD2 as D (7 bases). This CDR3 contains 17 residues. In germline, CDR1 is MGHRA, CDR2 YSYEKL. Trimming shortened V by 2 bases and J by 1 base, and 18 bases separated the two germline ends. DNA of the CDR3: TGCGCCAGCAGCCAAATCTTCACGGGGGGCATTTCCTACGAGCAGTACTTC. This gives the protein CASSQIFTGGISYEQYF.

This clone was seen a handful of times. The chain employs TRBV7-9 and TRBJ2-5; TRBD1 might be the D (6 bases). TRBJ2-7 matches the DNA end more closely, so the J call is doubtful. The V gene's germline CDR1 is SEHNR and CDR2 FQNEAQ (reference sequence). CDR3 length: 15 amino acids. CDR3 loop: CASSLRTDSSYEQYF. DNA of the CDR3: TGTGCCAGCAGCCTGAGGACAGATAGCTCCTACGAGCAGTACTTC.

The chain combines TRBV7-9 with TRBJ2-7; TRBD2 matches at 11 bases. The CDR3 is 15 residues long. The germline CDR1 and CDR2 sequences are SEHNR and FQNEAQ (reference sequence). V shed 7 bases and J 3 bases; nucleotides not matched to a gene: 8. CDR3: CASKLAGGPYYEQYF. DNA of the CDR3: TGTGCCAGCAAGTTAGCGGGAGGGCCCTACTACGAGCAGTACTTC.

Regarding this clone: The junction departs from germline at one end; a sequencing error may be responsible. The chain couples TRBV6-5 to TRBJ2-6; perhaps TRBD1 as D (6 bases). The length of the CDR3 is 13 residues. Germline CDR1 reads MNHEY; CDR2 reads SVGAGI. The DNA for the CDR3 is TGTGCCACCCGATTTGTGGGGGCCAACGGCCTGACTTTC. Its protein product is CATRFVGANGLTF.

The chain carries TRBV18 and TRBJ1-5; possible D gene TRBD1, 6 bases. Germline CDR1 reads KGHSH; CDR2 reads LQKENI. There are 14 residues in the CDR3. V was cut by 1 base and J by 4 bases, with 8 bases left in between. CDR3 DNA sequence: TGTGCCAGCTCACCACTCCAGGGGAATCAGCCCCAGCATTTT. Translation: CASSPLQGNQPQHF.

The gene calls are TRBV14 and TRBJ2-5; 9 bases match TRBD2. After removal of 4 bases from V and 6 bases from J, the junction contained 6 bases not matched to a gene. The CDR3 extends over 14 amino acids. In germline, CDR1 is SGHDN, CDR2 FVKESK. CDR3 coding DNA: TGTGCCAGCAGCCTTAGCGGGAGTGGGAAGACCCAGTACTTC. This codes for CASSLSGSGKTQYF.

A note on this clone: The junction departs from germline at one end; a sequencing error may be responsible. This CDR3 reads CASSDTGTGLIVRNF. CDR3 sequence (DNA): TGTGCCAGCAGTGACACTGGGACAGGATTAATCGTGAGGAACTTC. This sequence joins TRBV6-1 and TRBJ2-7, with 8 bases aligning to TRBD1. Germline V gives CDR1 MNHNS, CDR2 SASEGT. This CDR3 has 15 amino acids.

This clone was seen only once. This chain connects TRBV30 to TRBJ1-2; D is unclear. Trimming took 3 bases from V and 5 from J, leaving 7 bases between them. CDR1 is GTSNPN and CDR2 is SVGIG in the germline V gene (reference sequence). The CDR3 is 11 amino acids. This CDR3 is CAWSRLYGYTF. The CDR3 nucleotides read TGTGCCTGGAGCAGATTGTATGGCTACACCTTC.

The gene calls are TRBV11-3 and TRBJ2-1; 12 nucleotides agree with TRBD2. J lost 0 bases, V lost 1 base, and 7 bases had no gene match. This CDR3 is built from 19 residues. Per the germline V gene, CDR1 is SGHNT and CDR2 is YENEEA. Here the CDR3 DNA reads TGTGCCAGCAGCTTAGCTAGCGGGAGGGCCCAGAGCTCCTACAATGAGCAGTTCTTC. It encodes CASSLASGRAQSSYNEQFF.

The chain uses TRBV19 and TRBJ2-4; 7 positions agree with TRBD1. V shed 6 bases, J shed 5 bases, and the junction held 7 bases outside the gene matches. The germline V gene encodes CDR1 LNHDA and CDR2 SQIVND (reference sequence). There are 14 residues in the CDR3. The CDR3 nucleotides read TGTGCCAGTAGGCAGGGACAGACTGAAAACATTCAGTACTTC. It encodes CASRQGQTENIQYF.

This sequence joins TRBV19 and TRBJ1-1; TRBD1 agrees at 7 bases. Trimming cost V 5 bases and J 5 bases; bases outside gene matches: 11. The CDR3 covers 15 residues. Germline lookup yields CDR1 LNHDA and CDR2 SQIVND (reference sequence). In nucleotides, the CDR3 is TGTGCCAGTAGTTTATTCACAGGGGTTGATACTGAAGCTTTCTTT. It codes for CASSLFTGVDTEAFF. The complete variable domain, with remaining parts taken from reference TRBV19 and TRBJ1-1, reads DGGITQSPKYLFRKEGQNVTLSCEQNLNHDAMYWYRQDPGQGLRLIYYSQIVNDFQKGDIAEGYSVSREKKESFPLTVTSAQKNPTAFYLCASSLFTGVDTEAFFGQGTRLTVV.

CDR3 DNA sequence: TGTGCCAGCAGTGGGACAGGGGTGGTCAAAAACATTCAGTACTTC. Translating gives CASSGTGVVKNIQYF. V usage is TRBV27 and J usage is TRBJ2-4; 10 bases are shared with TRBD1. This CDR3 comprises 15 residues. The trim removed 5 bases at V and 3 bases at J, leaving 4 bases unmatched. The V gene's germline CDR1 is MNHEY and CDR2 SMNVEV (reference sequence).